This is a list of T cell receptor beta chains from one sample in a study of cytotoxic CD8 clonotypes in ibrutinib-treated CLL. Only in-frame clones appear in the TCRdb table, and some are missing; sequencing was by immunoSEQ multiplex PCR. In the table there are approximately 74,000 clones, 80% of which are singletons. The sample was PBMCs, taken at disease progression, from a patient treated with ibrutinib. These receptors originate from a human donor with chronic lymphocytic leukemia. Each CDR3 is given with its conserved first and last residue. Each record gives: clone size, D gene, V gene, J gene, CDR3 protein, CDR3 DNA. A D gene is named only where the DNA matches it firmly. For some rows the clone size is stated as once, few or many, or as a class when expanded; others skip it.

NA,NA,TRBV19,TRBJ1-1,CASSPTVGTEAFF,TGTGCCAGTAGCCCGACGGTGGGCACTGAAGCTTTCTTT
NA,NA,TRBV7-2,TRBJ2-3,CASSLISNPDTQYF,TGTGCCAGCAGCTTAATTAGCAACCCAGATACGCAGTATTTT
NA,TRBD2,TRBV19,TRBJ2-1,CASRTSGFYNEQFF,TGTGCCAGCAGGACTAGCGGGTTTTACAATGAGCAGTTCTTC
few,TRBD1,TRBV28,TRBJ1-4,CASSSGQRGEKLFF,TGTGCCAGCAGCTCGGGACAGCGCGGCGAAAAACTGTTTTTT
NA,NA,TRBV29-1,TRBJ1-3,CSVDVGFGNTIYF,TGCAGCGTTGATGTGGGGTTTGGAAACACCATATATTTT
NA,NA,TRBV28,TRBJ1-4,CASSFSGDSGDEKLFF,TGTGCCAGCAGTTTCTCGGGGGACTCCGGGGATGAAAAACTGTTTTTT
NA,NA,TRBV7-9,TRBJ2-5,CASSPGGLIIQETQYF,TGTGCCAGCAGCCCAGGGGGGTTAATCATACAAGAGACCCAGTACTTC
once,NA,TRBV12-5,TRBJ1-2,CASGLDQLANYGYTF,TGTGCTAGTGGTTTGGACCAGTTAGCTAACTATGGCTACACCTTC
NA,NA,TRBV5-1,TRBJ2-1,CASSDVRNNEQFF,TGCGCCAGCAGCGATGTCAGGAACAATGAGCAGTTCTTC
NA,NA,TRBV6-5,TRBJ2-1,CASSYWSPLADEQFF,TGTGCCAGCAGTTACTGGAGTCCTTTGGCCGATGAGCAGTTCTTC
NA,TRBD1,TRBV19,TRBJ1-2,CASIDRGRPANYGYTF,TGTGCCAGTATCGACAGGGGGCGGCCAGCGAACTATGGCTACACCTTC
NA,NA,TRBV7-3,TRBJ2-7,CASSSSGTYEQYF,TGTGCCAGCAGCTCCTCAGGCACCTACGAGCAGTACTTC
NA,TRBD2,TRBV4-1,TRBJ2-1,CASSQAGLAIDNEQFF,TGCGCCAGCAGCCAAGCAGGACTAGCGATAGACAATGAGCAGTTCTTC
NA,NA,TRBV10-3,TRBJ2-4,CAISGGDSNIQYF,TGTGCCATCAGTGGTGGGGATTCAAACATTCAGTACTTC
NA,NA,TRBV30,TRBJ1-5,CAWSLAKNQPQHF,TGTGCCTGGAGTTTAGCAAAAAATCAGCCCCAGCATTTT
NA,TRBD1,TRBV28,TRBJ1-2,CASSSGDRSYGYTF,TGTGCCAGCAGTTCGGGGGACAGGAGTTATGGCTACACCTTC
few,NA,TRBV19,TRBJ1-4,CASQGGLATNEKLFF,TGTGCCAGTCAAGGTGGATTAGCAACTAATGAAAAACTGTTTTTT
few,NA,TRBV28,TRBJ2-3,CASSLGGPRVDTQYF,TGTGCCAGCAGTTTAGGGGGCCCACGGGTTGATACGCAGTATTTT
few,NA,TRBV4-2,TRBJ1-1,CASSQTVTGVMNTEAFF,TGTGCCAGCAGCCAGACCGTTACTGGGGTAATGAACACTGAAGCTTTCTTT
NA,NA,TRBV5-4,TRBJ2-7,CASSYGGIDEQYF,TGTGCCAGCAGCTACGGAGGGATCGACGAGCAGTACTTC
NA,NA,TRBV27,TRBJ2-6,CASSLSGQPGSWANVLTF,TGTGCCAGCAGTTTATCGGGTCAGCCCGGTTCTTGGGCCAACGTCCTGACTTTC
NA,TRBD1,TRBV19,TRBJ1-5,CASSVGTGESNQPQHF,TGTGCCAGTAGTGTCGGGACAGGGGAAAGCAATCAGCCCCAGCATTTT
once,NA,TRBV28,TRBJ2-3,CASSILQRGGSTDTQYF,TGTGCCAGCAGCATACTCCAACGCGGGGGCAGCACAGATACGCAGTATTTT
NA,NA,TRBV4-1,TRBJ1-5,CASSHGHYSNQPQHF,TGCGCCAGCAGCCATGGGCACTATAGCAATCAGCCCCAGCATTTT
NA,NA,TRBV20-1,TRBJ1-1,CSANREGSAFF,TGCAGTGCAAATAGAGAGGGTTCCGCTTTCTTT
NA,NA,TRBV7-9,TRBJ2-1,CASSLGGPQNPYNEQFF,TGTGCCAGCAGCTTAGGGGGGCCACAGAACCCCTACAATGAGCAGTTCTTC
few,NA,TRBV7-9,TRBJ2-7,CASSSGWYEQYF,TGTGCCAGCAGCTCTGGTTGGTACGAGCAGTACTTC
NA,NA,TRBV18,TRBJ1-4,CASSPPVNRAGSTNEKLFF,TGTGCCAGCTCACCACCGGTGAACAGGGCGGGCTCAACTAATGAAAAACTGTTTTTT
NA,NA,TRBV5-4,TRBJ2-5,CASSTPRGPQETQYF,TGTGCCAGCAGCACCCCTCGGGGGCCACAAGAGACCCAGTACTTC
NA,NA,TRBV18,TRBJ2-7,CASSRGRVSYEQYF,TGTGCCAGCTCCCGTGGTCGCGTCTCCTACGAGCAGTACTTC
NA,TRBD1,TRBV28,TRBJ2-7,CASRHRGRVGQYF,TGTGCCAGCAGGCACAGGGGGCGGGTAGGGCAGTACTTC
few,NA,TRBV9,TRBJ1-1,CASSRVLLTEAFF,TGTGCCAGCAGCCGTGTGTTATTGACTGAAGCTTTCTTT
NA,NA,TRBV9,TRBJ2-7,CASSVGISAYEQYF,TGTGCCAGCAGCGTAGGTATCTCGGCCTACGAGCAGTACTTC
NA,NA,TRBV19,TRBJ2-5,CASSHSGQETQYF,TGTGCCAGTAGTCATAGCGGACAAGAGACCCAGTACTTC
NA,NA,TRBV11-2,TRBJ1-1,CASSLSVVGNTEAFF,TGTGCCAGCAGCTTATCGGTGGTTGGGAACACTGAAGCTTTCTTT
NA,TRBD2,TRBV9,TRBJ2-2,CASSVRLAGDNTGELFF,TGTGCCAGCAGCGTTAGACTAGCGGGAGACAACACCGGGGAGCTGTTTTTT
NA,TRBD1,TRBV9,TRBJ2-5,CASSAQGTGGGETQYF,TGTGCCAGCAGCGCCCAAGGGACAGGGGGCGGAGAGACCCAGTACTTC
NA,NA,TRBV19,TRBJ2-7,CASSIEANAVYYEQYF,TGTGCCAGTAGTATCGAGGCTAACGCTGTTTACTACGAGCAGTACTTC
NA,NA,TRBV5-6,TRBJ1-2,CASSNPGDPYGYTF,TGTGCCAGCAGCAACCCCGGTGACCCCTATGGCTACACCTTC
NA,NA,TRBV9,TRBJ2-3,CASSQGGPGTDTQYF,TGTGCCAGCAGCCAAGGGGGGCCGGGCACAGATACGCAGTATTTT
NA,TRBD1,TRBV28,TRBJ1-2,CASSSSYRGSRYGYTF,TGTGCCAGCAGTTCGTCATACAGGGGGTCTAGGTATGGCTACACCTTC
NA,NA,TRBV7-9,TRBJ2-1,CASSLMSNEQFF,TGTGCCAGCAGCTTAATGTCGAATGAGCAGTTCTTC
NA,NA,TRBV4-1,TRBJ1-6,CASSQATGFNSYNSPLHF,TGCGCCAGCAGCCAGGCTACAGGGTTCAACTCCTATAATTCACCCCTCCACTTT
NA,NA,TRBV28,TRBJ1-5,CASSPRVGRGNQPQHF,TGTGCCAGCAGTCCCCGGGTTGGCAGGGGCAATCAGCCCCAGCATTTT
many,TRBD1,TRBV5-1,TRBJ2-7,CASSSGTGYEQYF,TGCGCCAGCAGCTCCGGGACAGGCTACGAGCAGTACTTC
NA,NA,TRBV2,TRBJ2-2,CASRDSYWNTGELFF,TGTGCCAGCAGGGACAGCTACTGGAACACCGGGGAGCTGTTTTTT
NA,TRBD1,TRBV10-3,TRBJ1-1,CAIRGTGRGNTEAFF,TGTGCCATCAGGGGGACAGGGCGTGGGAACACTGAAGCTTTCTTT
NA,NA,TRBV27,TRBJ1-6,CASSFGPSSSYNSPLHF,TGTGCCAGCAGTTTCGGACCCAGTAGCTCCTATAATTCACCCCTCCACTTT
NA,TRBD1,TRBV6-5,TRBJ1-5,CASSYMTGQGNQPQHF,TGTGCCAGCAGTTATATGACCGGACAGGGGAATCAGCCCCAGCATTTT
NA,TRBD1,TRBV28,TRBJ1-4,CASSPKSYRGQEKLFF,TGTGCCAGCAGCCCAAAGTCCTACAGGGGGCAGGAAAAACTGTTTTTT
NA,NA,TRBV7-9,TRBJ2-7,CASSRVGSSYEQYF,TGTGCCAGCAGTCGCGTGGGCAGCTCCTACGAGCAGTACTTC
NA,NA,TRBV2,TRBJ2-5,CASKGRGAYQETQYF,TGTGCCAGCAAGGGACGGGGGGCATACCAAGAGACCCAGTACTTC
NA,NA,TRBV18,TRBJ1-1,CASSPTSGNTEAFF,TGTGCCAGCTCACCCACGTCGGGGAACACTGAAGCTTTCTTT
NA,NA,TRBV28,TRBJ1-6,CASSFLFSSYNSPLHF,TGTGCCAGCAGTTTCCTCTTTAGCTCCTATAATTCACCCCTCCACTTT
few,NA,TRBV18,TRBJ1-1,CASSLDRNTEAFF,TGTGCCAGCTCCCTGGACAGGAACACTGAAGCTTTCTTT
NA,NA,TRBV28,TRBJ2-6,CASSLWGSSGANVLTF,TGTGCCAGCAGTTTATGGGGGTCCTCTGGGGCCAACGTCCTGACTTTC
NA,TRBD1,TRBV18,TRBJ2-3,CASSPPTGGTDTQYF,TGTGCCAGCTCACCACCGACAGGGGGTACAGATACGCAGTATTTT
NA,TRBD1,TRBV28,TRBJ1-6,CASSWSGTGPSPLHF,TGTGCCAGCAGTTGGTCCGGGACAGGGCCTTCACCCCTCCACTTT
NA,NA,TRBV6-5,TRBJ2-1,CASSYLFEGDNEQFF,TGTGCCAGCAGTTACCTGTTCGAGGGGGACAATGAGCAGTTCTTC